This T cell receptor beta chain was retrieved from a study of human T cells and chemical hapten exposure. Each CDR3 protein is one row after TCRdb ran MiXCR on the RACE reads. This sample carries about 380,000 distinct CDR3 sequences, approximately 5.1% of them seen once, and the ten largest clones take 2.5% to 3%. The CDR3 spans 14 residues. CDR1 and CDR2 (germline): MNHEY, SVGAGI. V lost 0 bases to trimming and J lost 6 bases; unmatched junction nucleotides: 5. As to time point: pre-sensitization, week 0. Treatment: therapeutic diphenylcyclopropenone sensitization with weekly scalp DPC. This clonotype came up many times.

This rearrangement joins TRBV6-5 to TRBJ2-7; TRBD1 matches 7 bases. The specimen comprised whole blood, sampled in connection with sensitization to the hapten diphenylcyclopropenone (DPC). This receptor was obtained from a woman between 50 and 59 years old with alopecia areata. Some clones in this sample may be carry-over from other donors' samples. The DNA of the CDR3 is TGTGCCAGCAGTTACTCCCTACAGGGGCGCGAGCAGTACTTC. It encodes CASSYSLQGREQYF.